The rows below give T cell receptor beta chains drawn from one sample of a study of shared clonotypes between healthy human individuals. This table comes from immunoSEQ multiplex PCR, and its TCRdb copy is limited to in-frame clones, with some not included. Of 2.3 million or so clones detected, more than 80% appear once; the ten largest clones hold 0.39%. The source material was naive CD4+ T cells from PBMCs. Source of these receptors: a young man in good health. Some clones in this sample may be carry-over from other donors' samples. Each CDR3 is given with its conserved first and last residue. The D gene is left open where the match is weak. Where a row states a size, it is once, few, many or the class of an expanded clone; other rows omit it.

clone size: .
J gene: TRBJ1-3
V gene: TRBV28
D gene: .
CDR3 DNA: TGTGCCAGCAGTTTACAGGGGCCTCGCTCTGGAAACACCATATATTTT
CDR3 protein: CASSLQGPRSGNTIYF

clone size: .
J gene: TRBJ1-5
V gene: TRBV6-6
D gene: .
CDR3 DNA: TGTGCCAGCAGTTACAGGGGGGAGGGCAATCAGCCCCAGCATTTT
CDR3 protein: CASSYRGEGNQPQHF

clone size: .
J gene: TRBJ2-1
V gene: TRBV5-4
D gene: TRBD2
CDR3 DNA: TGTGCCAGCAGCTCCTTAGCGGGAGGGCCGCTTAATGAGCAGTTCTTC
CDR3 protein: CASSSLAGGPLNEQFF

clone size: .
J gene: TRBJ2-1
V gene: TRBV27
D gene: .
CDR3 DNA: TGTGCCAGCAGTTCCACCCGACGAATTGGAGCGTCCTACAATGAGCAGTTCTTC
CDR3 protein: CASSSTRRIGASYNEQFF

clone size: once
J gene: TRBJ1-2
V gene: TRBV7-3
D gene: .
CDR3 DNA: TGTGCCAGCAGCTTAGAGGGGTTAGGTGGCTACACCTTC
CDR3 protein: CASSLEGLGGYTF

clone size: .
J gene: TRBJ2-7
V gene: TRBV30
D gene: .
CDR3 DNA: TGTGCCTGGAGTGCCGGGGGCAGCTCCTACGAGCAGTACTTC
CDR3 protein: CAWSAGGSSYEQYF

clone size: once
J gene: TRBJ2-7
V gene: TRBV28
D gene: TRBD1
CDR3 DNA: TGTGCCAGCAGCCCCCTCCGAATGGGACAGGGGGCGCTCGAGCAGTACTTC
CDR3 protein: CASSPLRMGQGALEQYF

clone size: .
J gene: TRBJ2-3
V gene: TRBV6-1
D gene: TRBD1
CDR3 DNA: TGTGCCAGCACCCGACAGGGTGTAGGCACAGATACGCAGTATTTT
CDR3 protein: CASTRQGVGTDTQYF

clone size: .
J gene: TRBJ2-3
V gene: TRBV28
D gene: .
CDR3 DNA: TGTGCCAGCAGCATATACACAGATACGCAGTATTTT
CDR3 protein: CASSIYTDTQYF

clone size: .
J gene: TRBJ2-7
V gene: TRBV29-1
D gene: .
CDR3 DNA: TGCAGCGTTGTGGCTATTTGGGACGAGCAGTACTTC
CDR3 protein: CSVVAIWDEQYF

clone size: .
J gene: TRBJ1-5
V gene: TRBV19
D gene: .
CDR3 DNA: TGTGCCAGTAGTATGAGGGGTATTAGCAATCAGCCCCAGCATTTT
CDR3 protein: CASSMRGISNQPQHF

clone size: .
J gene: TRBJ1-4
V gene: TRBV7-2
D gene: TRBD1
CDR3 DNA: TGTGCCAGCAGCTTAATTTACGCACAGGGGGCTGAAAAACTGTTTTTT
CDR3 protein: CASSLIYAQGAEKLFF

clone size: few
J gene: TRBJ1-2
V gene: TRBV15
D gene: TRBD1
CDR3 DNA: TGTGCCACCAGCAGAGATCAGACAGGGAGCTATGGCTACACCTTC
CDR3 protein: CATSRDQTGSYGYTF

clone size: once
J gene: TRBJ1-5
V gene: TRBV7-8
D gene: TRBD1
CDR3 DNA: TGTGCCAGCAGCTTCAGGACAGGCGATCAGCCCCAGCATTTT
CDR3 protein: CASSFRTGDQPQHF

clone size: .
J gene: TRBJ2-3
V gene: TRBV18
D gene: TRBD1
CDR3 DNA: TGTGCCAGCTCACCAGTCTGGGACAGGGGGACAGATACGCAGTATTTT
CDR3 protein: CASSPVWDRGTDTQYF

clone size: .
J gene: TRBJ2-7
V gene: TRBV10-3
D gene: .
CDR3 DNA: TGTGCCATCGGCCCGTGGGGGAAGTCATTATACGAGCAGTACTTC
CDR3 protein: CAIGPWGKSLYEQYF

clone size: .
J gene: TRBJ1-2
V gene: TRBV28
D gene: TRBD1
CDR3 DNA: TGTGCCAGCACCAAAAGACAGGGTTTATGGGGTGGCTACACCTTC
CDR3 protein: CASTKRQGLWGGYTF

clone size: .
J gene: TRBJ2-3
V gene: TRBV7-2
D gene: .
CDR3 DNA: TGTGCCAGCAGCTTCGCTAGCGCGATCTGGGCAGATACGCAGTATTTT
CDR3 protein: CASSFASAIWADTQYF

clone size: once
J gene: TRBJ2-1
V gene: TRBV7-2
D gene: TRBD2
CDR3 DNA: TGTGCCAGCAGCTGGGATCTAGCGGGATACAATGAGCAGTTCTTC
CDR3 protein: CASSWDLAGYNEQFF

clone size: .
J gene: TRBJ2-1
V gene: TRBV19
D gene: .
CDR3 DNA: TGTGCCAGTAGTGGGACTGCCGCCTACAATGAGCAGTTCTTC
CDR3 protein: CASSGTAAYNEQFF

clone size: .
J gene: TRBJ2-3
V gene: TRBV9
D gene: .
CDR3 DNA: TGTGCCAGCAGCGTAGAGGATGGGGGGAACACAGATACGCAGTATTTT
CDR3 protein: CASSVEDGGNTDTQYF

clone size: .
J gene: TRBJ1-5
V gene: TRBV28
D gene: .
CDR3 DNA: TGTGCCAGCAGTTCGCTAAGGGGGGGATTAAGCAATCAGCCCCAGCATTTT
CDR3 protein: CASSSLRGGLSNQPQHF

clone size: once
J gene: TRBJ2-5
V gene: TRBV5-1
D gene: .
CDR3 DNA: TGCGCCAGCAGCTTGGAACCCTCAGGGCTCGGAGAGACCCAGTACTTC
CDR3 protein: CASSLEPSGLGETQYF

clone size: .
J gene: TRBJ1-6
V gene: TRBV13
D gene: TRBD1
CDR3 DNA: TGTGCCAGCAGCATCCGGGACAGGGGGCTATCACCCCTCCACTTT
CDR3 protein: CASSIRDRGLSPLHF

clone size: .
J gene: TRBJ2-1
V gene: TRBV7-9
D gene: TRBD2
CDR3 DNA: TGTGCCAGCAGCTTAGCCCTCCGGGACTACCGCGACAATGAGCAGTTCTTC
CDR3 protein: CASSLALRDYRDNEQFF

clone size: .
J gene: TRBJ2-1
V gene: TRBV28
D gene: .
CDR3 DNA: TGTGCCAGCAGTTCACCAGGGAGCGGAGCCTACAATGAGCAGTTCTTC
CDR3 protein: CASSSPGSGAYNEQFF

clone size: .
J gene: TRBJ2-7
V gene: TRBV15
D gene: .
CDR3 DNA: TGTGCCACCAGCAGAGGGAAGGACAGCTCCTACGAGCAGTACTTC
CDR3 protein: CATSRGKDSSYEQYF

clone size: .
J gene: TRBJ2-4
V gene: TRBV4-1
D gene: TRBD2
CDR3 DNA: TGCGCCAGCAGCACCCCGGGACTAGCGGGAGTAGGCAAAAACATTCAGTACTTC
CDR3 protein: CASSTPGLAGVGKNIQYF

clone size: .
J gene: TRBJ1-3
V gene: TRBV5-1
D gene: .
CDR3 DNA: TGCGCCAGCAGCGGCAGGCAATCTGGAAACACCATATATTTT
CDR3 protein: CASSGRQSGNTIYF

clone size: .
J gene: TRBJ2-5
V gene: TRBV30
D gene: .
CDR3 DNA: TGTGCCTGGAGTCCATTATCAGAGACCCAGTACTTC
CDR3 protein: CAWSPLSETQYF

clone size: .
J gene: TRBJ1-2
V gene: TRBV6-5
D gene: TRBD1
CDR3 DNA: TGTGCCAGCAGTTACATCAGGGGGCCTAATGGCTACACCTTC
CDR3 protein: CASSYIRGPNGYTF

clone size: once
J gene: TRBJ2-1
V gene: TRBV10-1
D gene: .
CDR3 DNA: TGCGCCAGCAGTGAAGGCTGGTCTAGCAGCTACAATGAGCAGTTCTTC
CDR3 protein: CASSEGWSSSYNEQFF

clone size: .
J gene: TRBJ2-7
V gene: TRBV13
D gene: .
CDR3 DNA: TGTGCCAGCAGCAGCCGACAGCATCCCTCCTCCTACGAGCAGTACTTC
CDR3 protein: CASSSRQHPSSYEQYF

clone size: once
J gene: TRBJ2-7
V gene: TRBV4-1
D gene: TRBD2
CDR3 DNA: TGCGCCAGCAGCACGTCTAGCGGGTCGTTCTACGAGCAGTACTTC
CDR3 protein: CASSTSSGSFYEQYF

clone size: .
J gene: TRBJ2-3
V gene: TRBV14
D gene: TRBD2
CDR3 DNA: TGTGCCAGCAGCCAAACTAGCGGGAGGGCCTCTGATACGCAGTATTTT
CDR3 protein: CASSQTSGRASDTQYF

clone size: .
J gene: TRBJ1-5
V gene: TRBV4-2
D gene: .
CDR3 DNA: TGTGCCAGCAGCCATTCTGGGGTCCTGGGGCAGCCCCAGCATTTT
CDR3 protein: CASSHSGVLGQPQHF

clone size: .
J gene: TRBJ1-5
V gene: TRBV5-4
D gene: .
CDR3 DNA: TGTGCCAGCAGCTTGCGGGGGAGGGATAGCAATCAGCCCCAGCATTTT
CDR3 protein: CASSLRGRDSNQPQHF

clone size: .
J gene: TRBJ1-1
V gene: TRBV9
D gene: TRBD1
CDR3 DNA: TGTGCCAGCAGCGCCGGACAGGGGGTCTCTGAAGCTTTCTTT
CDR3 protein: CASSAGQGVSEAFF

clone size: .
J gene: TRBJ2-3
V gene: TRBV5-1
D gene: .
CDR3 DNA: TGCGCCAGCAGCTTCTACAGGAGCACAGATACGCAGTATTTT
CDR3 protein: CASSFYRSTDTQYF

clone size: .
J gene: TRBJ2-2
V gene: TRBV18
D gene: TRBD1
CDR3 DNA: TGTGCCAGCTCACCGGGACAGACGAACACCGGGGAGCTGTTTTTT
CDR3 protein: CASSPGQTNTGELFF

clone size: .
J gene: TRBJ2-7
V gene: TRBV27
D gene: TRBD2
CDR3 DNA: TGTGCCAGCAGTTTATCTTGGACTAGCGGGGGTGAGCAGTACTTC
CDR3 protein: CASSLSWTSGGEQYF

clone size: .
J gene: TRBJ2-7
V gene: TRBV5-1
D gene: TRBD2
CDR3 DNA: TGCGCCAGCAGCTTGCAAGGGGACTACTACGAGCAGTACTTC
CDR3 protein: CASSLQGDYYEQYF

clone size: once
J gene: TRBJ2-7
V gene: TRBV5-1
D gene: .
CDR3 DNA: TGCGCCAGCAGCTTATCAGGGCTCCGCTACGAGCAGTACTTC
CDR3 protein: CASSLSGLRYEQYF

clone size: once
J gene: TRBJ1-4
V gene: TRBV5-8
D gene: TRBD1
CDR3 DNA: TGTGCCAGCAGCTGGGGGGACAGTGAAAAACTGTTTTTT
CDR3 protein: CASSWGDSEKLFF

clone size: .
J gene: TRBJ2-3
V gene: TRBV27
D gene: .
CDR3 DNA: TGTGCCAGCAGAAACCAGGGCGGGCAGTATTTT
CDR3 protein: CASRNQGGQYF

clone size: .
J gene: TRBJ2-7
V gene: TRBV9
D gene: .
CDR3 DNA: TGTGCCAGCAGCCCCCATCGGAAGAGCTCCTACGAGCAGTACTTC
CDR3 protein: CASSPHRKSSYEQYF

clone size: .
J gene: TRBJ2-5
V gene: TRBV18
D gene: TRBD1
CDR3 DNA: TGTGCCAGCTCTCGACAGGGACAAGAGACCCAGTACTTC
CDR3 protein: CASSRQGQETQYF

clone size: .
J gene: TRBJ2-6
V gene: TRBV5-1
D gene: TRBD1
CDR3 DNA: TGCGCCAGCAGCTTGGACCCTGGCGTGGACAGGGGCCTGACTTTC
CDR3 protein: CASSLDPGVDRGLTF

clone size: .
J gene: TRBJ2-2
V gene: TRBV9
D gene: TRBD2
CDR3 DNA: TGTGCCAGCAGCATAGGCGGGGGAAGCGCGAACACCGGGGAGCTGTTTTTT
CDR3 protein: CASSIGGGSANTGELFF

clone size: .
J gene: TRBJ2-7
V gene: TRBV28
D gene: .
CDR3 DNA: TGTGCCAGCAGTTTACGGGGGAGCGAGCAGTACTTC
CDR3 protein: CASSLRGSEQYF

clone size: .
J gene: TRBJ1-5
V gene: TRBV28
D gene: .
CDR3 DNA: TGTGCCAGCAGCTACCACGATATTTCCAATCAGCCCCAGCATTTT
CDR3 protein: CASSYHDISNQPQHF

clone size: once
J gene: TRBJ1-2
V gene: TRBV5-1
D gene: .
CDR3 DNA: TGCGCCACCCGTAGAGAGAGCGACCCTTCAGCCCTTTATGGCTACACCTTC
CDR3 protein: CATRRESDPSALYGYTF

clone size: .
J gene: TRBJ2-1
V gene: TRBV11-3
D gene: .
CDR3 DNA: TGTGCCAGCAGCTTAGTGCCGGACCACAATGAGCAGTTCTTC
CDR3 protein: CASSLVPDHNEQFF

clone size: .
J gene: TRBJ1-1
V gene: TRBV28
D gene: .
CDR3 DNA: TGTGCCAGCGACAACAGGGCAGAAGCTTTCTTT
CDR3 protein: CASDNRAEAFF

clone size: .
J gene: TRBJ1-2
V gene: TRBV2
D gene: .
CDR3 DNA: TGTGCCAGGAGCCAGAAGGCAGGTCCCTCTGGCTACACCTTC
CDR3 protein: CARSQKAGPSGYTF

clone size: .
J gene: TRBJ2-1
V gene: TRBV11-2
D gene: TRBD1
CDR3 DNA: TGTGCCAGCACCTCCGGGACAGGGGGCGCCTACAATGAGCAGTTCTTC
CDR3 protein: CASTSGTGGAYNEQFF

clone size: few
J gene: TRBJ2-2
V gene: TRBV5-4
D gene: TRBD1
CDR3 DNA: TGTGCCAGCAGCCTTCGACAGGGTAGCACCGGGGAGCTGTTTTTT
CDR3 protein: CASSLRQGSTGELFF

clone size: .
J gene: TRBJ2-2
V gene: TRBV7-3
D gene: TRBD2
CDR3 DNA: TGTGCCAGCAGCCCGGGACTAGCGAGGACCGGGGAGCTGTTTTTT
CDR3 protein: CASSPGLARTGELFF

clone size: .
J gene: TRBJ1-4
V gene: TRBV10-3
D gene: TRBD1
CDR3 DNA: TGTGCCATCAGCCCGGGACAGGGGAGGACCAATACTGAAAAACTGTTTTTT
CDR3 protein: CAISPGQGRTNTEKLFF

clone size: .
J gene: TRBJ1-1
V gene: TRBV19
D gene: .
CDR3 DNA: TGTGCCAGTAGTATCGGGGAAGGGAGGGACACTGAAGCTTTCTTT
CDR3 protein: CASSIGEGRDTEAFF